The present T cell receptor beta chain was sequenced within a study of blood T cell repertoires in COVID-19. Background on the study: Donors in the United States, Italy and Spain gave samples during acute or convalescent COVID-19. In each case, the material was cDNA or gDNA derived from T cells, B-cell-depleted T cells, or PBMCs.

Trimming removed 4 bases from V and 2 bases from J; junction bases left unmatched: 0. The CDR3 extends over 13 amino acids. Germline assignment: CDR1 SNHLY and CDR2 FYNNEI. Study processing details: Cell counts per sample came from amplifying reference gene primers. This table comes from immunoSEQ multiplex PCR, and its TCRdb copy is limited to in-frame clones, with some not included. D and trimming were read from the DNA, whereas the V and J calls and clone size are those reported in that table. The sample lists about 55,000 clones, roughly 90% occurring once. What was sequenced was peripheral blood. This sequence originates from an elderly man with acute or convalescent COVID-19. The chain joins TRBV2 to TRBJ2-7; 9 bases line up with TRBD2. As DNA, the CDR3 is TGTGCCAGCAGTGGACTAGCGGCCTACGAGCAGTACTTC. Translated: CASSGLAAYEQYF.